These 18 T cell receptor beta chains came from one sample sequenced in a study of T cells after posttransplantation cyclophosphamide. The method was immunoSEQ multiplex PCR; TCRdb's version includes in-frame clones alone and lacks a portion of them. The table has about 32,000 clones, under 95% seen once; the top ten hold roughly 0.25%. The naive gate required viable CD3+CD4+ or CD3+CD8+ cells with CCR7+CD45RA+CD45RO-CD95-CD27+CD28+ phenotype. The sample was naive CD4+ T cells sorted from PBMCs. These receptors all come from a woman aged 60 to 75 in good health, CMV-negative, and a related stem cell transplant donor.

The chain joins TRBV19 to TRBJ1-5; tentative D call: TRBD1 (5 bases). The ends were cut back, 5 bases at V and 4 bases at J, with 12 bases in the middle. Germline CDR1 and CDR2: LNHDA and SQIVND (reference sequence). The CDR3 length is 14 residues. The CDR3 DNA is TGTGCCAGTAGTTCCGACAGAAATAATCAGCCCCAGCATTTT. Protein: CASSSDRNNQPQHF.

This chain links TRBV2 with TRBJ2-1; TRBD2 agrees at 8 bases. Unmatched junction bases numbered 18, after V lost 3 bases and J lost 8 bases. CDR3 size: 18 residues. Germline V gene lookup returns CDR1 SNHLY and CDR2 FYNNEI. CDR3 sequence: CASSERDRGGSPRYEQFF. CDR3 DNA: TGTGCCAGCAGTGAGCGGGACCGGGGGGGTTCCCCGCGCTATGAGCAGTTCTTC.

This chain joins TRBV11-2 and TRBJ2-7; TRBD1 matches 7 bases. The junction had 3 bases not matched to a gene; V was cut back by 1 base and J by 0 bases. The CDR3 has 15 residues. In germline, CDR1 is SGHAT, CDR2 FQNNGV. In nucleotides, the CDR3 is TGTGCCAGCAGCTTAGGCTCAGGGGGCTCCTACGAGCAGTACTTC. Its translation: CASSLGSGGSYEQYF.

This chain connects TRBV7-2 to TRBJ2-7; D is uncertain. CDR3 size: 11 residues. Germline V gene sequence: CDR1 SGHTA, CDR2 FQGNSA. The germline V and J ends were trimmed by 0 bases and 6 bases, with 3 bases remaining between them. CDR3 protein: CASSLAGEQYF. DNA for the CDR3: TGTGCCAGCAGCTTAGCCGGCGAGCAGTACTTC.

V is TRBV28 and J is TRBJ2-3, with 7 positions matching TRBD2. J gave up 1 base and V 5 bases, and 18 bases lay outside the gene matches. Germline V gives CDR1 MDHEN, CDR2 SYDVKM. This CDR3 has 19 residues. The chain's CDR3 is CASSPQRGGGIKGTDTQYF. The CDR3 DNA reads TGTGCCAGCAGTCCCCAGAGGGGCGGGGGTATAAAAGGCACAGATACGCAGTATTTT.

The chain uses TRBV19 and TRBJ2-4, with 9 bases identical to TRBD1. Germline V gene data show CDR1 as LNHDA and CDR2 as SQIVND (reference sequence). The V gene end was trimmed by 5 bases and the J gene end by 0 bases; junction bases not matched to a gene: 5. The CDR3 extends over 16 amino acids. This chain's CDR3 is CASSSRQGVAKNIQYF. The CDR3 region has the DNA TGTGCCAGTAGTTCCCGACAGGGGGTAGCCAAAAACATTCAGTACTTC.

This chain joins TRBV11-2 and TRBJ1-1; D might be TRBD1 (6 bases). CDR1 is SGHAT and CDR2 is FQNNGV in the germline V gene. The V end lost 5 bases, the J end lost 3 bases, and 16 bases lay between the germline ends. The CDR3 contains 15 residues. CDR3 sequence reads: CASSALQGLDTEAFF. The DNA of the CDR3 is TGTGCCAGCAGCGCGCTACAGGGATTAGACACTGAAGCTTTCTTT.

The genes are TRBV5-8 and TRBJ2-7; D is perhaps TRBD2 (5 bases). The CDR3 extends over 13 amino acids. The germline V and J ends were trimmed by 4 bases and 7 bases, with 15 bases remaining between them. Germline values: CDR1 SGHTS, CDR2 YDEGEE. This CDR3 is CASSPLGLGEQYF. Written as DNA, the CDR3 is TGTGCCAGCAGCCCCCTAGGACTCGGGGAGCAGTACTTC.

This chain uses TRBV7-7 with TRBJ2-1, with D perhaps TRBD1 (5 bases). The CDR3 totals 13 residues. Germline CDR1 SSHAT, CDR2 FNYEAQ (reference sequence). V gave up 1 base and J gave up 6 bases, with 7 bases separating them. CDR3 nucleotide sequence: TGTGCCAGCAGCTTAGAACAGGTCAATGAGCAGTTCTTC. The encoded protein is CASSLEQVNEQFF. The full variable domain, its missing parts supplied by reference TRBV7-7 and TRBJ2-1, is GAGVSQSPRYKVTKRGQDVTLRCDPISSHATLYWYQQALGQGPEFLTYFNYEAQPDKSGLPSDRFSAERPEGSISTLTIQRTEQRDSAMYRCASSLEQVNEQFFGPGTRLTVL.

The rearrangement uses TRBV18 and TRBJ1-2; 7 bases agree with TRBD1. J lost 4 bases, V lost 3 bases, and 8 bases had no gene match. The CDR3 is 15 residues long. Germline CDR1 and CDR2: KGHSH and LQKENI. CDR3: CASSPRGQEGYGYTF. CDR3 nucleotide sequence: TGTGCCAGCTCACCGCGCGGACAGGAGGGCTATGGCTACACCTTC.

The chain joins TRBV14 to TRBJ2-3; D gene ambiguous. The germline V gene has CDR1 SGHDN and CDR2 FVKESK. V was cut by 0 bases and J by 6 bases, with 7 bases left in between. CDR3 length: 13 residues. Here the CDR3 reads CASSQDLEDTQYF. The CDR3, as DNA: TGTGCCAGCAGCCAAGATTTGGAGGATACGCAGTATTTT.

The CDR3 is CASSQEIHSNQPQHF. The CDR3 nucleotides read TGCGCCAGCAGCCAAGAGATACATAGCAATCAGCCCCAGCATTTT. The chain has TRBV4-3 and TRBJ1-5; no definite D call. The CDR3 is 15 amino acids. Deletions cut 0 bases from V and 0 bases from J, with 6 bases between. CDR1 is LGHNA and CDR2 is YSLEER in the germline V gene.

This rearrangement joins TRBV11-2 to TRBJ1-1; the match to TRBD1 covers 8 bases. V lost 5 bases, J lost 5 bases, and 7 bases stayed unmatched. This CDR3 is 14 amino acids long. From germline, CDR1 is SGHAT and CDR2 FQNNGV. The CDR3 loop is CASSADRVQTEAFF. CDR3 sequence (DNA): TGTGCCAGCAGCGCGGACAGGGTTCAAACTGAAGCTTTCTTT.

This chain joins TRBV5-6 and TRBJ2-4; 8 bases map to TRBD1. CDR3 size: 16 residues. Germline CDR1 is SGHDT and CDR2 is YYEEEE. The junction had 11 bases not matched to a gene; V was cut back by 4 bases and J by 5 bases. The CDR3 DNA reads as TGTGCCAGCAGCCCGTGGACAGGGTGGCCCCAAAACATTCAGTACTTC. It is translated as CASSPWTGWPQNIQYF.

The chain employs TRBV6-5 and TRBJ1-5, with 7 bases that match TRBD1. Germline lookup yields CDR1 MNHEY and CDR2 SVGAGI. Losses at the gene ends were 5 bases for V and 6 bases for J; bases not matched to a gene: 10. This CDR3 is 15 amino acids long. CDR3 bases: TGTGCCAGCAGTCAGACAGGGAGGATCAGTCAGCCCCAGCATTTT. Amino acid sequence: CASSQTGRISQPQHF.

The chain is built from TRBV18 and TRBJ2-1, with TRBD2 identical over 10 bases. From germline, CDR1 is KGHSH and CDR2 LQKENI. This CDR3 spans 15 amino acids. Trimming took 3 bases from V and 4 from J; bases not matched to a gene: 3. The CDR3 region is CASSPGLASYNEQFF. CDR3 coding DNA: TGTGCCAGCTCACCGGGACTAGCGAGTTACAATGAGCAGTTCTTC.

V is TRBV30 and J is TRBJ1-2; 9 nucleotides agree with TRBD1. The CDR3 is made up of 14 amino acids. V lost 5 bases and J lost 2; bases outside the gene matches: 6. The germline V gene has CDR1 GTSNPN and CDR2 SVGIG (reference sequence). As DNA, the CDR3 is TGTGCCTGGCTCGGGGACAGGGAAAACTATGGCTACACCTTC. Amino acid sequence: CAWLGDRENYGYTF.

The chain is built from TRBV18 and TRBJ2-6; 7 positions agree with TRBD2. CDR1 and CDR2 from the germline V gene are KGHSH and LQKENI. This CDR3 is built from 15 residues. The V and J ends lost 10 bases and 2 bases, in that order; junction bases with no gene match: 8. This CDR3 reads CATSLSGPGANVLTF. The CDR3 DNA sequence: TGTGCCACCAGCCTTAGCGGGCCTGGGGCCAACGTCCTGACTTTC.